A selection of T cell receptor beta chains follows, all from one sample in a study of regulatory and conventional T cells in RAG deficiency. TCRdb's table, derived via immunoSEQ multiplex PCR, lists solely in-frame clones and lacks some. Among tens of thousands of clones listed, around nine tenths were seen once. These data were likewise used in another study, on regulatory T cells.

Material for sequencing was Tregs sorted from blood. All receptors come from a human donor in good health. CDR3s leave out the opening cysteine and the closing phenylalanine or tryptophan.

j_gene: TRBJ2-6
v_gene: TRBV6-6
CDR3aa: ASSLFFSGANVLT

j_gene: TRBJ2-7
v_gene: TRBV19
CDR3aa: ASSNSAGANYEQY

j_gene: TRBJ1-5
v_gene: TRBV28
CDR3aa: ASSFRGALAQPQH

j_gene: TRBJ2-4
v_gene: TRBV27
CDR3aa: ASRGRTASKNIQY

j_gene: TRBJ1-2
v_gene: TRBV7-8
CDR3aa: ASSPRDAYGYT

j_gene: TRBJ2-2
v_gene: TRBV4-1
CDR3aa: ASSQAGGLYTGELF

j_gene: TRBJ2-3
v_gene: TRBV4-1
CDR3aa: ASSQDMKAGGWDTQY

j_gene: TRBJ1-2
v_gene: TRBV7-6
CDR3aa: ASSLEPRGDYGYT

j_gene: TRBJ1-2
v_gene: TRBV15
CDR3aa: ATSREIGASGYT

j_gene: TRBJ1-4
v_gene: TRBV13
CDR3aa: ASSLKRGATNEKLF

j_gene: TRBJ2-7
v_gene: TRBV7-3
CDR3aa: ASSLNPWGEQY

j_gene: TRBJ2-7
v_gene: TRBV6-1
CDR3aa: ASRVRMGQGYEQY

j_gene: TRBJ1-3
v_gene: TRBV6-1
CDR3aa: ASRTGWSGNTIY

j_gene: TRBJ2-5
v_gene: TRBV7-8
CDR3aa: ASSLVASGGFWETQY

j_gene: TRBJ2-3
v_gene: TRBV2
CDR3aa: ASSSGGWVTDTQY

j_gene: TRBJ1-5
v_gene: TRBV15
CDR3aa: ATSRDGGLAQPQH

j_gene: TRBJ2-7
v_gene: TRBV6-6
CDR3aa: ASSRQGFDEQY

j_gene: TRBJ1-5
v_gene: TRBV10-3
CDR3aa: AIGGTGNNQPQH

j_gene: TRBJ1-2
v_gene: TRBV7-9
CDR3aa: ASRMVGNYGYT

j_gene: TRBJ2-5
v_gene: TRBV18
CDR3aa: ASSLYPGTGKETQY

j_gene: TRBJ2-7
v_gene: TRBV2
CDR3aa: ASSPSIQGGSEQY

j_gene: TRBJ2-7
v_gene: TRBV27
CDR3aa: ASPAGSSYEQY

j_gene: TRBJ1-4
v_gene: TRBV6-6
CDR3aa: ASTATGSLNEKLF

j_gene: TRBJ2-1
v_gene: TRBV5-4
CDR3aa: ASSLLSRGPGNEQF

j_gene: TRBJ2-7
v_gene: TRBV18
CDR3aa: ASFVGFGYEQY

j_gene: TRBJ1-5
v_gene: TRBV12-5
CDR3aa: ASGLSSIDRRNQPQH

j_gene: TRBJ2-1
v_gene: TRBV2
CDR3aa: ASSERTGYNEQF

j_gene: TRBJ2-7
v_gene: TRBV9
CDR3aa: ASSVGDRFSYEQY

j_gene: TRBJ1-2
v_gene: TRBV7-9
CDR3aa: ASSPEDESDYGYT

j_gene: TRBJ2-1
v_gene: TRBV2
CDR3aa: ASSGGTSGVAGYNEQF

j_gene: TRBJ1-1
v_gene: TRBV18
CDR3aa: ASSSGTGNTEAF

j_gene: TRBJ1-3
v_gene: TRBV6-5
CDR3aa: ASSYVSSGNTIY

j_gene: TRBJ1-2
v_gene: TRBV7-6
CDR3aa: ASSDGTDTYGYT

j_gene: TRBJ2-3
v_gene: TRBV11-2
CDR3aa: ASRRKRGATDTQY

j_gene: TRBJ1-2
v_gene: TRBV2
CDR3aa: ASSQASPSA

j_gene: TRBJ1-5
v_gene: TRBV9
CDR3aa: ASSPWTGAPQH

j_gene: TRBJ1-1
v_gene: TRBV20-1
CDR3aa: SLADRGWAF

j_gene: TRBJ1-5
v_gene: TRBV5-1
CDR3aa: ASSLGTFSNQPQH

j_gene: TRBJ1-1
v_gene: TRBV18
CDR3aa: ASSPAGWDYTGLTEAF

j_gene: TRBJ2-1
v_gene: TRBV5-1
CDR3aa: ASARGESPYNEQF

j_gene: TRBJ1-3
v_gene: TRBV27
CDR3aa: ASSFLGAGNTIY

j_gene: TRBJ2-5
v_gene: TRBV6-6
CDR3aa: ASSYSQTQY

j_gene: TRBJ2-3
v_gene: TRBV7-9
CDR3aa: ASSLISGQGTDTQY

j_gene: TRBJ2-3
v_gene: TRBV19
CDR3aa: ASSITGSTDTQY

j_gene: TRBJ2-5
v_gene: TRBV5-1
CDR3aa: ASSLSRGALETQY

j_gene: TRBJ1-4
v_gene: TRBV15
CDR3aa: ATSRRRRATNEKLF

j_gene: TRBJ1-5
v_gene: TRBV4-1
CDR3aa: ASSPTGGWNQPQH

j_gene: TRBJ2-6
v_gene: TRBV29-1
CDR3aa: SASGAVPGANVLT

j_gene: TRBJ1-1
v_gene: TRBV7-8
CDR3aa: ASSLRGARSNTEAF

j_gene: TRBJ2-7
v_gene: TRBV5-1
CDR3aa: ASRPGTGSYEQY

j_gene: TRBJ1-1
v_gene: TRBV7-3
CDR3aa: ASSFNRVGTEAF

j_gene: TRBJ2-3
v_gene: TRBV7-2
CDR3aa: ASSSLGRGLKMDTQY

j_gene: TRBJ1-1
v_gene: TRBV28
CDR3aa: ASRGLRAPSQGAEAF

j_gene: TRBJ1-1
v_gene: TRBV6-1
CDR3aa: ASSEARPRTLAF